The rows below give T cell receptor beta chains drawn from one sample of a study of PD-L1 blockade in urothelial cancer. Libraries were prepared by immunoSEQ multiplex PCR; TCRdb keeps only in-frame clonotypes and omits some of them. The sample lists tens of thousands of clones; roughly 79% were seen once. Here the sequenced sample was PBMCs, taken around atezolizumab (anti-PD-L1) treatment. The source is a man aged 70 or older with urothelial cancer. Both conserved end residues are part of each CDR3. A D gene is named only where the DNA matches it firmly. The listing skips clone size in some rows; elsewhere it reads once, few, many or a size class.

NA	NA	TRBV27	TRBJ1-1	CASSDALQGNTEAFF	TGTGCCAGCAGTGACGCACTACAGGGGAACACTGAAGCTTTCTTT
NA	NA	TRBV4-2	TRBJ1-2	CASSPRQHNYGYTF	TGTGCCAGCAGCCCCCGACAGCATAACTATGGCTACACCTTC
NA	NA	TRBV21-1	TRBJ2-1	CASSKGDRVQSYNEQFF	TGTGCCAGCAGCAAAGGAGACAGGGTTCAGTCCTACAATGAGCAGTTCTTC
NA	NA	TRBV19	TRBJ1-3	CASTLSRESGNTIYF	TGTGCCAGTACCCTCTCCCGGGAATCTGGAAACACCATATATTTT
NA	NA	TRBV10-3	TRBJ2-1	CAISESDSGEQFF	TGTGCCATCAGTGAGTCGGACAGCGGAGAGCAGTTCTTC
NA	NA	TRBV5-1	TRBJ2-3	CASSQQLRGGRNFTDTQYF	TGCGCCAGCAGCCAACAACTGAGGGGGGGGCGGAATTTCACAGATACGCAGTATTTT
NA	TRBD2	TRBV30	TRBJ2-3	CAWSPSGSRDTQYF	TGTGCCTGGAGCCCTAGCGGGAGTAGGGATACGCAGTATTTT
NA	TRBD2	TRBV10-3	TRBJ2-7	CAIRKSSGRSDEQYF	TGTGCCATCAGGAAATCTAGCGGGAGGTCTGACGAGCAGTACTTC
few	TRBD2	TRBV7-9	TRBJ2-3	CASSLSSGRATDTQYF	TGTGCCAGCAGCCTCTCTAGCGGGAGGGCCACAGATACGCAGTATTTT
NA	NA	TRBV11-2	TRBJ2-3	CASSSVVGTDTQYF	TGTGCCAGCAGCTCGGTAGTCGGCACAGATACGCAGTATTTT